The present entry profiles one T cell receptor (beta chain) with its context. Which cohort a participant joined came from the clinical history participants gave. The CDR3 sequence is 13 residues long. The V end was cut by 5 bases, the J end by 4 bases, with 11 bases between. This sample is part of a study of blood T cell repertoires in COVID-19. In the study's own analysis: By means of reference gene primer amplification, nucleated cell counts were estimated. Using immunoSEQ multiplex PCR, the repertoire was profiled, and TCRdb retains in-frame clones only, with some absent. Clone size and the V and J calls come from that table; the DNA yielded D and trimming. The data show about 220,000 clones, roughly 89% seen once.

Material: PBMCs or T cells enriched from blood (not recorded which). The receptor's source is a woman in her thirties or forties with acute COVID-19. The chain is built from TRBV12-3 or TRBV12-4 and TRBJ2-5; tentative D call: TRBD2 (5 bases). Here the CDR3 DNA reads TGTGCCAGCAGTCAGGACTCCCTAGAGACCCAGTACTTC. It translates to CASSQDSLETQYF.